These 14 T cell receptor beta chains originate from one sample sequenced in a study of CD8 T cells in Susac syndrome. RNA, at about 0.45 to 1 ug, was reverse transcribed with random hexamers. A single record per CDR3 protein comes from TCRdb applying MiXCR to the immunoSEQ multiplex PCR reads. This table holds tens of thousands of distinct CDR3 sequences, 85% to 95% found once. Sequencing input: CD4+ T cells from PBMCs. These receptors originate from a human donor with Susac syndrome.

The chain has TRBV5-1 and TRBJ2-3; 7 bases are a match to TRBD2. Germline CDR1 SGHRS, CDR2 YFSETQ. This CDR3 contains 15 residues. Germline trimming cut 5 bases from V and 2 bases from J; bases unmatched to any gene: 8. The CDR3 protein is CASSPSGASTDTQYF. The DNA of the CDR3 is TGCGCCAGCAGTCCGAGCGGGGCCTCCACAGATACGCAGTATTTT.

The CDR3 loop reads CASSQGSVARGQETQYF. CDR3 DNA sequence: TGTGCCAGCAGCCAAGGAAGCGTAGCAAGGGGGCAAGAGACCCAGTACTTC. This chain links TRBV14 with TRBJ2-5, with D possibly matching TRBD1 (6 bases). Germline V gene sequence: CDR1 SGHDN, CDR2 FVKESK. Trimming shortened V by 1 base and J by 2 bases, and 17 bases separated the two germline ends. The CDR3 spans 17 residues. Combining the CDR3 with reference TRBV14 and TRBJ2-5 gives the whole variable domain EAGVTQFPSHSVIEKGQTVTLRCDPISGHDNLYWYRRVMGKEIKFLLHFVKESKQDESGMPNNRFLAERTGGTYSTLKVQPAELEDSGVYFCASSQGSVARGQETQYFGPGTRLLVL.

This chain connects TRBV13 to TRBJ2-1; no firm D call. The CDR3 extends over 16 amino acids. In germline, CDR1 is PRHDT, CDR2 FYEKMQ (reference sequence). V lost 2 bases to trimming and J lost 0 bases, with 11 bases between them. The DNA for the CDR3 is TGTGCCAGCAGCTTAACGGGCACGAGCTCCTACAATGAGCAGTTCTTC. It is translated as CASSLTGTSSYNEQFF.

The CDR3 DNA reads as TGCGCCAGCAGCCAATTACGTCTAGCGGGGGACAATGAGCAGTTCTTC. This encodes CASSQLRLAGDNEQFF. The chain employs TRBV4-3 and TRBJ2-1; TRBD2 aligns across 10 bases. The CDR3 extends over 16 amino acids. Germline values: CDR1 LGHNA, CDR2 YSLEER. V gave up 2 bases and J gave up 5 bases; unmatched junction bases: 6.

This chain joins TRBV3-1 and TRBJ2-1; D unresolved. Germline assignment: CDR1 LGHDT and CDR2 YNNKEL (reference sequence). V lost 4 bases to trimming and J lost 3 bases, with 7 bases between them. The CDR3 extends over 13 amino acids. CDR3 amino acids: CASSPTGYNEQFF. The DNA of the CDR3 is TGTGCCAGCAGCCCGACCGGCTACAATGAGCAGTTCTTC.

V is TRBV6-1 and J is TRBJ2-5, with TRBD1 matching over 10 bases. From germline, CDR1 is MNHNS and CDR2 SASEGT. After removal of 6 bases from V and 6 bases from J, the junction contained 13 bases not matched to a gene. This CDR3 is built from 16 residues. The CDR3 is CASSPRRTGGEQTQYF. CDR3 DNA sequence: TGTGCCAGCAGCCCACGGCGGACAGGGGGGGAACAGACCCAGTACTTC.

This sequence joins TRBV20-1 and TRBJ2-3; 8 bases align to TRBD1. CDR1 and CDR2 (germline): DFQATT, SNEGSKA (reference sequence). This CDR3 has 12 residues. Unmatched junction bases numbered 4, after V lost 8 bases and J lost 3 bases. In DNA, the CDR3 is TGCAGTTCGCGACAGGGGACAGATACGCAGTATTTT. Amino acid sequence: CSSRQGTDTQYF.

The genes are TRBV20-1 and TRBJ1-4; D perhaps matches TRBD1 (6 bases). From germline, CDR1 is DFQATT and CDR2 SNEGSKA (reference sequence). With 1 base removed from V and 0 bases from J, the gap between germline ends came to 21 bases. The CDR3 is 19 amino acids. The CDR3 region is CSARVPPGAGTTTNEKLFF. The CDR3 region has the DNA TGCAGTGCTAGAGTTCCCCCGGGAGCAGGGACAACAACTAATGAAAAACTGTTTTTT.

The chain is built from TRBV7-8 and TRBJ2-6; D ambiguous. Trimming took off 1 base at V and 0 bases at J, with 10 bases between the two ends. Germline CDR1 SGHVS, CDR2 FQNEAQ. This CDR3 contains 17 residues. The CDR3 sequence: CASSLDGRSSGANVLTF. The CDR3 nucleotides are TGTGCCAGCAGCTTAGACGGCAGAAGCTCTGGGGCCAACGTCCTGACTTTC.

V and J are TRBV2 and TRBJ2-1; D is possibly TRBD2 (7 bases). V lost 0 bases and J 9 bases, leaving 12 bases between the germline ends. Looked up from germline, CDR1 is SNHLY and CDR2 is FYNNEI. This CDR3 spans 14 amino acids. The CDR3 region has the DNA TGTGCCAGCAGTGAAGCCATAGGGGGGGGTGAGCAGTTCTTC. Encoded protein: CASSEAIGGGEQFF.

V is TRBV12-3 or TRBV12-4 and J is TRBJ2-7; possibly TRBD2 for D (6 bases). CDR3 length equals 13 residues. V shed 6 bases and J shed 2 bases, with 11 bases lying between them. The CDR3: CASRRAGPYEQYF. CDR3 DNA sequence: TGTGCCAGCAGAAGGGCGGGACCCTACGAGCAGTACTTC.

In DNA, the CDR3 is TGTGCCAGCCGAGGTTGGGTACAGGGCGGAGAGACCCAGTACTTC. It encodes CASRGWVQGGETQYF. The chain has TRBV27 and TRBJ2-5; D is possibly TRBD1 (6 bases). V gave up 8 bases and J gave up 4 bases, with 20 bases separating them. The germline gives CDR1 MNHEY, CDR2 SMNVEV (reference sequence). The CDR3 consists of 15 residues.

The genes are TRBV5-1 and TRBJ2-1; 10 nucleotides line up with TRBD2. Germline CDR1 reads SGHRS; CDR2 reads YFSETQ. Unmatched junction bases numbered 11, after V lost 0 bases and J lost 8 bases. This CDR3 region has 17 residues. Here the CDR3 DNA reads TGCGCCAGCAGCTTGGAGCCCGCTAGCGGGAGATCTGATGAGCAGTTCTTC. Protein: CASSLEPASGRSDEQFF. The entire variable domain, with the rest obtained from reference TRBV5-1 and TRBJ2-1, is as follows: KAGVTQTPRYLIKTRGQQVTLSCSPISGHRSVSWYQQTPGQGLQFLFEYFSETQRNKGNFPGRFSGRQFSNSRSEMNVSTLELGDSALYLCASSLEPASGRSDEQFFGPGTRLTVL.

This chain links TRBV5-4 with TRBJ1-2; 7 nucleotides agree with TRBD1. In germline, CDR1 is SGHNT, CDR2 YYREEE (reference sequence). The CDR3 totals 16 residues. With 3 bases clipped from V and 0 bases from J, the junction kept 8 bases outside the gene matches. In DNA, the CDR3 is TGTGCCAGCAGCTCCGGGACAGCTCCGACTAACTATGGCTACACCTTC. Translation gives CASSSGTAPTNYGYTF. The variable domain in full, completed from reference TRBV5-4 and TRBJ1-2, reads ETGVTQSPTHLIKTRGQQVTLRCSSQSGHNTVSWYQQALGQGPQFIFQYYREEENGRGNFPPRFSGLQFPNYSSELNVNALELDDSALYLCASSSGTAPTNYGYTFGSGTRLTVV.